These T cell receptor beta chains were read from a single sample in a study of shared clonotypes between healthy human individuals. Sequencing was performed with immunoSEQ multiplex PCR; in TCRdb, only in-frame clones are kept and a portion is missing. The profile shows over a million clones, around 97% of them singletons. The sample consisted of naive CD4+ T cells sorted from blood. The receptors stem from a man aged 25-45 years in good health. CDR3s include the opening cysteine and the closing phenylalanine or tryptophan. A D gene is named only where the DNA matches it firmly. Rows may omit the clone size; those that give it use once, few, many or a size class.

j_call: TRBJ2-7; d_call: -; v_call: TRBV5-1; clone_size: -; cdr3_nt: TGCGCCAGCAGCAGTAATCGGGACTCCTACGAGCAGTACTTC; cdr3_aa: CASSSNRDSYEQYF
j_call: TRBJ1-5; d_call: -; v_call: TRBV27; clone_size: -; cdr3_nt: TGTGCCAGCAGTTTCTACAGCAATAGCAATCAGCCCCAGCATTTT; cdr3_aa: CASSFYSNSNQPQHF
j_call: TRBJ2-6; d_call: -; v_call: TRBV5-5; clone_size: -; cdr3_nt: TGTGCCAGCAGCTTGAACCGATTAGCTGGGGCCAACGTCCTGACTTTC; cdr3_aa: CASSLNRLAGANVLTF
j_call: TRBJ1-2; d_call: -; v_call: TRBV7-9; clone_size: -; cdr3_nt: TGTGCCAGCAGCTTAAGGGAAACCAGGGACGCTAACTATGGCTACACCTTC; cdr3_aa: CASSLRETRDANYGYTF
j_call: TRBJ2-2; d_call: -; v_call: TRBV5-4; clone_size: -; cdr3_nt: TGTGCCAGCAGCCCCGCAAGCGGGGAGCTGTTTTTT; cdr3_aa: CASSPASGELFF
j_call: TRBJ2-1; d_call: TRBD2; v_call: TRBV6-4; clone_size: -; cdr3_nt: TGTGCCAGCAGCCGGACAGGTCTTAGCGGGAGGTTCTTATACAATGAGCAGTTCTTC; cdr3_aa: CASSRTGLSGRFLYNEQFF
j_call: TRBJ1-2; d_call: TRBD1; v_call: TRBV30; clone_size: -; cdr3_nt: TGTGCCTGGAGCGACAGGGGGCGCGTCTATGGCTACACCTTC; cdr3_aa: CAWSDRGRVYGYTF
j_call: TRBJ2-1; d_call: TRBD1; v_call: TRBV6-5; clone_size: once; cdr3_nt: TGTGCCAGCAGCCGGGACAGGTACAATGAGCAGTTCTTC; cdr3_aa: CASSRDRYNEQFF
j_call: TRBJ2-4; d_call: TRBD2; v_call: TRBV5-1; clone_size: -; cdr3_nt: TGCGCCAGCAGCTTGGCCGTCGGCGGGGGAAACATTCAGTACTTC; cdr3_aa: CASSLAVGGGNIQYF
j_call: TRBJ2-7; d_call: TRBD2; v_call: TRBV5-1; clone_size: -; cdr3_nt: TGCGCCAGCAGCGCTAGACTAGCGGGAGAGGGCGAGCAGTACTTC; cdr3_aa: CASSARLAGEGEQYF
j_call: TRBJ2-7; d_call: TRBD1; v_call: TRBV5-5; clone_size: -; cdr3_nt: TGTGCCAGCAGCTTGGTGTCAGGGGGCGGCTACGAGCAGTACTTC; cdr3_aa: CASSLVSGGGYEQYF
j_call: TRBJ2-3; d_call: TRBD2; v_call: TRBV6-1; clone_size: -; cdr3_nt: TGTGCCAGTAAACTTAGCGGGATTACAGATACGCAGTATTTT; cdr3_aa: CASKLSGITDTQYF
j_call: TRBJ2-3; d_call: -; v_call: TRBV15; clone_size: -; cdr3_nt: TGTGCCACCCAGGCGGGCGGGTCAGATACGCAGTATTTT; cdr3_aa: CATQAGGSDTQYF
j_call: TRBJ2-5; d_call: -; v_call: TRBV7-2; clone_size: -; cdr3_nt: TGTGCCAGCAGCTCTTCCCGGACTCAAGAGACCCAGTACTTC; cdr3_aa: CASSSSRTQETQYF
j_call: TRBJ2-7; d_call: TRBD1; v_call: TRBV27; clone_size: -; cdr3_nt: TGTGCCAGCAGTTTATTATCCGGGACAGGGATGGTCTACGAGCAGTACTTC; cdr3_aa: CASSLLSGTGMVYEQYF
j_call: TRBJ2-5; d_call: -; v_call: TRBV18; clone_size: -; cdr3_nt: TGTGCCAGCTCAGTAAATAGCGGCCAAGAGACCCAGTACTTC; cdr3_aa: CASSVNSGQETQYF
j_call: TRBJ2-7; d_call: -; v_call: TRBV27; clone_size: -; cdr3_nt: TGTGCCAGCAGCCCGCGTAGGCTCTCCTACGAGCAGTACTTC; cdr3_aa: CASSPRRLSYEQYF
j_call: TRBJ2-5; d_call: -; v_call: TRBV27; clone_size: once; cdr3_nt: TGTGCCAGCAGTTTTCGGACACCCCAGGCCGCGGAGACCCAGTACTTC; cdr3_aa: CASSFRTPQAAETQYF
j_call: TRBJ2-3; d_call: TRBD2; v_call: TRBV9; clone_size: -; cdr3_nt: TGTGCCAGCAGCGTAGAGGCGGGAGGGTCAGATACGCAGTATTTT; cdr3_aa: CASSVEAGGSDTQYF
j_call: TRBJ2-7; d_call: -; v_call: TRBV2; clone_size: -; cdr3_nt: TGTGCCAGCAGTGGCTGGGGATCTGGCACCTACGAGCAGTACTTC; cdr3_aa: CASSGWGSGTYEQYF
j_call: TRBJ2-1; d_call: -; v_call: TRBV11-3; clone_size: -; cdr3_nt: TGTGCCAGCAGCTTAGAATATGGGACGGCAAAAAATGAGCAGTTCTTC; cdr3_aa: CASSLEYGTAKNEQFF
j_call: TRBJ2-7; d_call: TRBD2; v_call: TRBV5-1; clone_size: -; cdr3_nt: TGCGCCAGCAGCGCGGGGACTAGCGGGAGTCATGGGGCCTTC; cdr3_aa: CASSAGTSGSHGAF
j_call: TRBJ2-7; d_call: -; v_call: TRBV28; clone_size: -; cdr3_nt: TGTGCCAGCAGAAGGGACCACCAAGGTCCGAGCGAGCAGTACTTC; cdr3_aa: CASRRDHQGPSEQYF
j_call: TRBJ1-5; d_call: -; v_call: TRBV5-1; clone_size: -; cdr3_nt: TGCGCCAGCAGCTTGGGTCTTAGCAATCAGCCCCAGCATTTT; cdr3_aa: CASSLGLSNQPQHF
j_call: TRBJ1-5; d_call: TRBD1; v_call: TRBV5-1; clone_size: -; cdr3_nt: TGCGCCAGCAGCCGGACAGGGGACAATCAGCCCCAGCATTTT; cdr3_aa: CASSRTGDNQPQHF
j_call: TRBJ1-2; d_call: TRBD1; v_call: TRBV15; clone_size: -; cdr3_nt: TGTGCCACCAGCAGAGCGGACAGGGGAGGTTGGGGCTACACCTTC; cdr3_aa: CATSRADRGGWGYTF
j_call: TRBJ2-1; d_call: TRBD2; v_call: TRBV5-1; clone_size: -; cdr3_nt: TGCGCCAGCAGCCCGCCGGGACTAGATAACAATGAGCAGTTCTTC; cdr3_aa: CASSPPGLDNNEQFF
j_call: TRBJ2-7; d_call: -; v_call: TRBV5-1; clone_size: -; cdr3_nt: TGCGCCAGCAGATTGGTTTACCACGACCCCTCCTACGAGCAGTACTTC; cdr3_aa: CASRLVYHDPSYEQYF
j_call: TRBJ2-2; d_call: -; v_call: TRBV2; clone_size: -; cdr3_nt: TGTGCCAGCAGGGATATTGACACCGGGGAGCTGTTTTTT; cdr3_aa: CASRDIDTGELFF
j_call: TRBJ1-1; d_call: -; v_call: TRBV9; clone_size: once; cdr3_nt: TGTGCCAGCAGCGTAGTGGGCAGCCCTGAAGCTTTCTTT; cdr3_aa: CASSVVGSPEAFF
j_call: TRBJ2-1; d_call: -; v_call: TRBV27; clone_size: -; cdr3_nt: TGTGCCAGCAGTTTATTGGGCGGTGGGGTGAATGAGCAGTTCTTC; cdr3_aa: CASSLLGGGVNEQFF
j_call: TRBJ1-2; d_call: TRBD1; v_call: TRBV5-1; clone_size: -; cdr3_nt: TGCGCCAGCAGCACCCCGGGACAGGGGGCGGTTGGCTACACCTTC; cdr3_aa: CASSTPGQGAVGYTF
j_call: TRBJ2-1; d_call: TRBD2; v_call: TRBV7-3; clone_size: -; cdr3_nt: TGTGCCAGCAGCTCCGCTAGCGGGAGCCTATACAATGAGCAGTTCTTC; cdr3_aa: CASSSASGSLYNEQFF
j_call: TRBJ1-1; d_call: -; v_call: TRBV10-2; clone_size: -; cdr3_nt: TGCGCCAGCAGTCTACGGATGAACACTGAAGCTTTCTTT; cdr3_aa: CASSLRMNTEAFF
j_call: TRBJ2-2; d_call: -; v_call: TRBV6-1; clone_size: -; cdr3_nt: TGTGCCAGCATAAGGGTTGCCGGGGAGCTGTTTTTT; cdr3_aa: CASIRVAGELFF
j_call: TRBJ2-3; d_call: -; v_call: TRBV11-3; clone_size: -; cdr3_nt: TGTGCCAGCAGCTTCGGGTTAACTAGCACAGATACGCAGTATTTT; cdr3_aa: CASSFGLTSTDTQYF
j_call: TRBJ2-1; d_call: TRBD1; v_call: TRBV29-1; clone_size: -; cdr3_nt: TGCAGCGTTCGAGACAGGGGGCGGGTGGATGAGCAGTTCTTC; cdr3_aa: CSVRDRGRVDEQFF
j_call: TRBJ2-1; d_call: -; v_call: TRBV30; clone_size: once; cdr3_nt: TGTGCCTGGGAATCGGACAGTTACAATGAGCAGTTCTTC; cdr3_aa: CAWESDSYNEQFF
j_call: TRBJ1-1; d_call: -; v_call: TRBV11-2; clone_size: -; cdr3_nt: TGTGCCAGCAGCTCCTGGGTAAATGAAGCTTTCTTT; cdr3_aa: CASSSWVNEAFF
j_call: TRBJ1-3; d_call: -; v_call: TRBV5-1; clone_size: -; cdr3_nt: TGCGCCAGCAGGGACAGACATAGAGAAGGAAACACCATATATTTT; cdr3_aa: CASRDRHREGNTIYF
j_call: TRBJ2-3; d_call: -; v_call: TRBV13; clone_size: -; cdr3_nt: TGTGCCAGCAGCTTTGAGGGCGCAGATACGCAGTATTTT; cdr3_aa: CASSFEGADTQYF
j_call: TRBJ2-6; d_call: TRBD1; v_call: TRBV27; clone_size: -; cdr3_nt: TGTGCCAGCAGTCACCATAGGGGGCCGGGGAGTGGGGCCAACGTCCTGACTTTC; cdr3_aa: CASSHHRGPGSGANVLTF
j_call: TRBJ2-7; d_call: TRBD2; v_call: TRBV19; clone_size: -; cdr3_nt: TGTGCCAGTAGTATAGCCGGGACTAGCGGACCGTACGAGCAGTACTTC; cdr3_aa: CASSIAGTSGPYEQYF
j_call: TRBJ2-1; d_call: -; v_call: TRBV6-1; clone_size: -; cdr3_nt: TGTGCCAGCAGCGAGGGGGGGAGGAAGCAGTTCTTC; cdr3_aa: CASSEGGRKQFF